Presented here are 25 T cell receptor beta chains from one specimen sequenced in a study of Ad26.COV2.S vaccination and SARS-CoV-2 variants. Profiled with immunoSEQ multiplex PCR; TCRdb holds only in-frame clones, not every one. The sample has some 250,000 clones, 88% seen once. The treatment denotes: approximately 18 received Ad26.COV2.S at low or high dose, single or two shots; 5 received placebo; per-sample allocation not given. Sampling happened 63 days after the first vaccine or placebo injection. Sequencing used peripheral blood, obtained in a trial of Ad26.COV2.S vaccine versus placebo. The receptors stem from a person between 18 and 60 years old who received the Ad26.COV2.S COVID-19 vaccine or a placebo.

The chain combines TRBV19 with TRBJ2-7, with 12 bases matching TRBD2. CDR1 and CDR2 from the germline V gene are LNHDA and SQIVND (reference sequence). The V and J ends lost 4 bases and 3 bases, in that order; junction bases with no gene match: 4. The CDR3 is 15 amino acids. CDR3 in DNA: TGTGCCAGTAGTACCGGACTAGCGGGGAACTACGAGCAGTACTTC. Translated, it gives CASSTGLAGNYEQYF.

This clone was recorded a few times. The J gene is TRBJ2-7, the V gene TRBV28; TRBD1 matches 7 bases. The CDR3 sequence is 14 residues long. The J segment lost 0 bases and the V segment lost 8 bases, leaving 7 bases of the junction unmatched. The germline V gene has CDR1 MDHEN and CDR2 SYDVKM. Here the CDR3 reads CASWGTVRSYEQYF. DNA of the CDR3: TGTGCCAGCTGGGGGACAGTGCGCTCCTACGAGCAGTACTTC.

This clone was seen once. The rearrangement joins TRBV27 to TRBJ2-1, with D tentatively TRBD2 (5 bases). The CDR3 covers 13 residues. Trimming pared 3 bases from V and 7 bases from J, leaving 10 bases between. In germline, CDR1 is MNHEY, CDR2 SMNVEV (reference sequence). The CDR3: CASSLARRNEQFF. In nucleotides, the CDR3 is TGTGCCAGCAGTTTGGCTAGGAGGAATGAGCAGTTCTTC.

V is TRBV24-1 and J is TRBJ2-3; D possibly corresponds to TRBD2 (5 bases). V was shortened by 5 bases and J by 1 base, with 15 bases between the two germline ends. This CDR3 is built from 16 residues. Looked up from germline, CDR1 is KGHDR and CDR2 is SFDVKD. The CDR3 protein is CATSVGRGRRTDTQYF. DNA for the CDR3: TGTGCCACCAGTGTAGGTAGAGGGCGGCGCACAGATACGCAGTATTTT.

J is TRBJ2-1 and V is TRBV9; 8 nucleotides agree with TRBD2. V was clipped by 4 bases and J by 5 bases; unmatched bases: 8. CDR3 length equals 15 residues. Germline V lookup: CDR1 SGDLS, CDR2 YYNGEE. In nucleotides, the CDR3 is TGTGCCAGCAGCCCGAGCGGGGGCAGAGACAATGAGCAGTTCTTC. Translating gives CASSPSGGRDNEQFF. The full variable domain, with the rest looked up from reference TRBV9 and TRBJ2-1, is DSGVTQTPKHLITATGQRVTLRCSPRSGDLSVYWYQQSLDQGLQFLIQYYNGEERAKGNILERFSAQQFPDLHSELNLSSLELGDSALYFCASSPSGGRDNEQFFGPGTRLTVL.

The chain is built from TRBV6-5 and TRBJ2-1; tentatively, D is TRBD1 (7 bases). V was trimmed by 6 bases and J by 6 bases, leaving 15 bases between them. CDR1 is MNHEY, CDR2 SVGAGI, per germline. The CDR3 has 14 amino acids. CDR3 amino acids: CASRSAGGRNEQFF. The CDR3, as DNA: TGTGCCAGCAGGTCGGCAGGGGGGCGCAATGAGCAGTTCTTC.

The chain employs TRBV25-1 and TRBJ1-1; D gene unclear. V was shortened by 7 bases and J by 1 base, with 4 bases between the two germline ends. This CDR3 is built from 11 residues. From germline, CDR1 is MGHDK and CDR2 SYGVNS. The CDR3 spells CASTKNTEAFF. DNA for the CDR3: TGTGCCAGCACCAAGAACACTGAAGCTTTCTTT. Full variable domain (missing parts from reference TRBV25-1 and TRBJ1-1): EADIYQTPRYLVIGTGKKITLECSQTMGHDKMYWYQQDPGMELHLIHYSYGVNSTEKGDLSSESTVSRIRTEHFPLTLESARPSHTSQYLCASTKNTEAFFGQGTRLTVV.

This chain connects TRBV30 to TRBJ2-1; D gene uncertain. This CDR3 has 11 residues. Germline assignment: CDR1 GTSNPN and CDR2 SVGIG (reference sequence). Trimming took 6 bases from V and 6 from J, leaving 9 bases between them. The CDR3 DNA follows: TGTGCCTGTCCCCGCTCCAATGAGCAGTTCTTC. Protein sequence: CACPRSNEQFF.

The chain links TRBV5-1 to TRBJ2-7; maybe TRBD1 (5 bases). V lost 0 bases to trimming and J lost 2 bases, with 12 bases between them. The CDR3 runs to 15 residues. Germline V gives CDR1 SGHRS, CDR2 YFSETQ. CDR3 amino acids: CASSLGGWGTYEQYF. Written as DNA, the CDR3 is TGCGCCAGCAGCTTGGGGGGCTGGGGAACCTACGAGCAGTACTTC.

The J gene is TRBJ2-1, the V gene TRBV7-2; the D gene is possibly TRBD2 (5 bases). Trimming left V 8 bases short and J 0 bases short, with 11 bases between. The V gene's germline CDR1 is SGHTA and CDR2 FQGNSA. The CDR3 totals 14 residues. The CDR3 spells CASRLAPSYNEQFF. The CDR3 region has the DNA TGTGCCAGCCGTTTAGCGCCCTCCTACAATGAGCAGTTCTTC.

The chain is built from TRBV5-1 and TRBJ1-3; D gene unclear. Germline V gene sequence: CDR1 SGHRS, CDR2 YFSETQ. The V and J ends lost 0 bases and 0 bases respectively, with 10 bases between them. The CDR3 length is 16 residues. The CDR3 DNA follows: TGCGCCAGCAGCTTGGGGGCAGCGAGCTCTGGAAACACCATATATTTT. Translation: CASSLGAASSGNTIYF.

The chain has TRBV29-1 and TRBJ2-7; 7 bases align to TRBD1. Trimming at V came to 6 bases and at J to 1 base, leaving 6 bases not matched to a gene. Germline V lookup: CDR1 SQVTM, CDR2 ANQGSEA. The CDR3 contains 13 residues. This chain's CDR3 is CSVRGLGSYEQYF. The DNA of the CDR3 is TGCAGCGTGAGGGGGCTAGGTTCCTACGAGCAGTACTTC.

V and J are TRBV12-3 or TRBV12-4 and TRBJ1-3, with no clear D. With 6 bases removed from V and 4 bases from J, the gap between germline ends came to 4 bases. CDR3 length: 11 amino acids. The CDR3: CASREGNTIYF. The CDR3, as DNA: TGTGCCAGCAGGGAGGGAAACACCATATATTTT.

The V call is TRBV7-3, the J call TRBJ2-2; 9 positions agree with TRBD1. Germline V gene lookup returns CDR1 SGHTA and CDR2 FQGTGA. The CDR3 is 14 amino acids. The V segment lost 8 bases and the J segment 4 bases; nucleotides outside the gene matches: 5. CDR3 loop: CASGLGQGTGELFF. The CDR3 coding sequence is TGTGCCAGCGGCCTGGGACAGGGCACCGGGGAGCTGTTTTTT.

The rearrangement links TRBV15 to TRBJ1-2; D remains unclear. Germline V lookup: CDR1 LNHNV, CDR2 YYDKDF (reference sequence). Trimming cost V 0 bases and J 0 bases, with 8 bases left between them. The CDR3 is 15 residues long. CDR3 bases: TGTGCCACCAGCAGAGATTTCGGCTCTAACTATGGCTACACCTTC. Protein sequence: CATSRDFGSNYGYTF. Variable domain in full (rest from reference TRBV15 and TRBJ1-2): DAMVIQNPRYQVTQFGKPVTLSCSQTLNHNVMYWYQQKSSQAPKLLFHYYDKDFNNEADTPDNFQSRRPNTSFCFLDIRSPGLGDTAMYLCATSRDFGSNYGYTFGSGTRLTVV.

The chain couples TRBV27 to TRBJ2-2; TRBD2 aligns across 9 bases. Germline loops: CDR1 MNHEY, CDR2 SMNVEV (reference sequence). V was clipped by 7 bases and J by 4 bases; unmatched bases: 10. The CDR3 consists of 16 residues. The CDR3 sequence: CASNKPGLAITGELFF. The CDR3 region has the DNA TGTGCCAGCAACAAACCGGGACTAGCCATCACCGGGGAGCTGTTTTTT.

J is TRBJ1-4 and V is TRBV27; 7 bases are a match to TRBD1. Unmatched junction bases numbered 9, after V lost 5 bases and J lost 0 bases. The CDR3 consists of 17 residues. Germline assignment: CDR1 MNHEY and CDR2 SMNVEV (reference sequence). The DNA for the CDR3 is TGTGCCAGCAGTCGAGGGACAGCACCTGCAACTAATGAAAAACTGTTTTTT. This encodes CASSRGTAPATNEKLFF.

In nucleotides, the CDR3 is TGTGCCAGCAGTGAAGAATCAGGGGGCTATGGCTACACCTTC. It is translated as CASSEESGGYGYTF. The chain is built from TRBV6-1 and TRBJ1-2; 7 bases align to TRBD1. Germline assignment: CDR1 MNHNS and CDR2 SASEGT. The CDR3 sequence is 14 residues long. Trimming took 1 base from V and 4 from J; bases not matched to a gene: 3.

This chain connects TRBV6-5 to TRBJ2-7; TRBD1 matches 8 bases. The CDR3 runs to 14 residues. The trim removed 5 bases at V and 4 bases at J, leaving 7 bases unmatched. CDR1 and CDR2 from the germline V gene are MNHEY and SVGAGI. The CDR3 DNA sequence: TGTGCCAGCAGTCGGAACAGGGACAGGTACGAGCAGTACTTC. Protein product: CASSRNRDRYEQYF.

The V call is TRBV28, the J call TRBJ1-5, with 9 nucleotides matching TRBD1. V lost 6 bases, J lost 6 bases, and 12 bases stayed unmatched. Germline V gives CDR1 MDHEN, CDR2 SYDVKM. This CDR3 is built from 16 residues. The CDR3 protein is CASSKPGQGEGQPQHF. CDR3 DNA: TGTGCCAGCAGCAAGCCGGGACAGGGAGAAGGTCAGCCCCAGCATTTT.

The rearrangement uses TRBV10-2 and TRBJ2-1, with D hard to call. The CDR3 runs 16 residues. V lost 0 bases, J lost 8 bases, and 17 bases lay in between. Germline CDR1 is WSHSY and CDR2 is SAAADI. The CDR3 is CASSESTPSLSDEQFF. The CDR3 DNA is TGCGCCAGCAGTGAGTCGACTCCCAGCTTGTCCGATGAGCAGTTCTTC.

The chain combines TRBV7-9 with TRBJ2-3; 8 nucleotides agree with TRBD1. CDR1 SEHNR and CDR2 FQNEAQ come from the germline V gene (reference sequence). J gave up 3 bases and V 5 bases, and 4 bases lay outside the gene matches. CDR3 length: 14 amino acids. The CDR3 region has the DNA TGTGCCAGCAGCCTCGGACAGGGAACAGATACGCAGTATTTT. It is translated as CASSLGQGTDTQYF.

This chain links TRBV19 with TRBJ2-4; unclear D gene. Between the trimmed V and J ends, which lost 5 bases and 1 base, there was a span of 12 bases. CDR3 length: 15 residues. Germline V CDR1 and CDR2: LNHDA, SQIVND (reference sequence). CDR3 nucleotides: TGTGCCAGTAGTTTTGTTGGGGTGGCCAAAAACATTCAGTACTTC. Protein product: CASSFVGVAKNIQYF.

The DNA of the CDR3 is TGTGCCAGTAGATCAGCAGGGACAGGGCATCAGCCCCAGCATTTT. Protein product: CASRSAGTGHQPQHF. The rearrangement links TRBV19 to TRBJ1-5; 9 bases align to TRBD1. Trimming took 6 bases from V and 5 from J; bases not matched to a gene: 8. Germline V gene lookup returns CDR1 LNHDA and CDR2 SQIVND (reference sequence). The CDR3 is 15 residues long.

The rearrangement links TRBV6-1 to TRBJ1-3; D is uncertain. Trimming removed 1 base at V and 8 bases at J, with 15 bases between. Germline V gene sequence: CDR1 MNHNS, CDR2 SASEGT. This CDR3 has 15 residues. The CDR3 loop is CASSEGGMGEYTIYF. In DNA, the CDR3 is TGTGCCAGCAGTGAAGGAGGGATGGGCGAATACACCATATATTTT.